This TCR beta chain was sequenced for a study of cytomegalovirus exposure and HLA in healthy donors. A remark on this clone: At one boundary the junction diverges from the germline segment, which might be a read error.

The PCR ran on 60 Vbeta and 13 Jbeta primers. Repertoires were generated with immunoSEQ multiplex PCR, while TCRdb's copy carries only in-frame clones and drops some. The sample has tens of thousands of clones, approximately 76% seen once; the top ten hold roughly 5.3%. This CDR3 comprises 13 residues. CDR1 is SEHNR, CDR2 FQNEAQ, per germline (reference sequence). Sequencing used PBMCs. This TCR was recovered from a man aged 50 to 60 in good health and CMV-seronegative. This chain connects TRBV7-9 to TRBJ2-5, with 8 nucleotides matching TRBD2. CDR3 loop: CASRAGGRDVVDF. The DNA for the CDR3 is TGTGCCAGCAGGGCGGGGGGCCGTGACGTTGTAGACTTC.